These 14 T cell receptor beta chains share one sample of origin, sequenced in a study of cytomegalovirus exposure and HLA in healthy donors. Primers for the PCR totalled 60 Vbeta and 13 Jbeta. The protocol was immunoSEQ multiplex PCR, while the TCRdb copy is restricted to in-frame clones and leaves out a portion. Of approximately 200,000 clones in the sample, 85% were seen once. Sequences were obtained from PBMCs. These receptors came from a human donor in good health.

The chain has TRBV6-1 and TRBJ2-5, with 7 bases lining up with TRBD1. Germline CDR1 and CDR2: MNHNS and SASEGT. J was trimmed by 3 bases and V by 7 bases; bases with no gene match: 17. This CDR3 spans 17 amino acids. The CDR3 is CASIEALTGSSEETQYF. The DNA for the CDR3 is TGTGCCAGCATCGAAGCCCTGACAGGGTCGTCGGAAGAGACCCAGTACTTC.

The rearrangement joins TRBV6-4 to TRBJ1-1; 10 bases match TRBD1. Germline lookup yields CDR1 MRHNA and CDR2 SNTAGT. V lost 6 bases, J lost 5 bases, and 9 bases stayed unmatched. The CDR3 is 15 amino acids. DNA of the CDR3: TGTGCCAGCAGCCCCCGGACAGGGGGAACGACTGAAGCTTTCTTT. This gives the protein CASSPRTGGTTEAFF.

The chain couples TRBV28 to TRBJ2-7; D remains unclear. Trimming stripped 2 bases from V and 3 bases from J, with 5 bases between. This CDR3 has 12 amino acids. Germline V gives CDR1 MDHEN, CDR2 SYDVKM. The CDR3 loop is CASSLPGYEQYF. CDR3 bases: TGTGCCAGCAGTTTACCGGGCTACGAGCAGTACTTC.

The gene calls are TRBV19 and TRBJ2-7; possible D gene TRBD2, 6 bases. Germline lookup yields CDR1 LNHDA and CDR2 SQIVND (reference sequence). This CDR3 has 12 residues. Trimming took off 8 bases at V and 4 bases at J, with 12 bases between the two ends. The DNA of the CDR3 is TGTGCCAGTCGCGGGATGGGATACGAGCAGTACTTC. Translated, it gives CASRGMGYEQYF.

Written as DNA, the CDR3 is TGTGCCAGCAGCTTCCCTAGCGGGCCTTCCTACAATGAGCAGTTCTTC. This encodes CASSFPSGPSYNEQFF. The chain has TRBV7-9 and TRBJ2-1; 8 nucleotides match TRBD2. V shed 3 bases and J 1 base; nucleotides not matched to a gene: 5. The CDR3 totals 16 residues. CDR1 is SEHNR and CDR2 is FQNEAQ in the germline V gene (reference sequence).

The J gene is TRBJ2-1, the V gene TRBV25-1; 7 nucleotides agree with TRBD2. This CDR3 is built from 16 residues. Per germline, CDR1 MGHDK and CDR2 SYGVNS. V shed 3 bases, J shed 5 bases, and the junction held 10 bases outside the gene matches. The CDR3 nucleotides are TGTGCCAGCAGTGACATAGCGGGCTCCCACGACAATGAGCAGTTCTTC. It yields the protein CASSDIAGSHDNEQFF.

The V call is TRBV4-1, the J call TRBJ2-2; 9 bases align to TRBD2. Trimming removed 8 bases from V and 5 bases from J; junction bases left unmatched: 9. The CDR3 has 15 residues. Germline CDR1 is MGHRA and CDR2 is YSYEKL. CDR3 sequence (DNA): TGCGCCAGCCGGCGTGCGGGAGGGAGGACCGGGGAGCTGTTTTTT. Encoded protein: CASRRAGGRTGELFF.

The chain uses TRBV5-6 and TRBJ2-5; 7 positions agree with TRBD2. The V and J ends lost 4 bases and 4 bases, in that order; junction bases with no gene match: 16. Germline lookup yields CDR1 SGHDT and CDR2 YYEEEE. The length of the CDR3 is 17 residues. CDR3 DNA: TGTGCCAGCAGCCGGGGTTGGGCTAGCGGTGTCCCAGAGACCCAGTACTTC. It is translated as CASSRGWASGVPETQYF.

The CDR3 is CASSFVRGEKLFF. In nucleotides, the CDR3 is TGTGCCAGCAGTTTCGTCAGGGGCGAAAAACTGTTTTTT. The gene calls are TRBV27 and TRBJ1-4, with TRBD1 as a possible D gene (6 bases). The CDR3 sequence is 13 residues long. V was pared by 3 bases and J by 8 bases, with 10 bases between. Looked up from germline, CDR1 is MNHEY and CDR2 is SMNVEV (reference sequence).

This clone was found a few times. V gene TRBV10-1 combines with J gene TRBJ2-1; weak D call: TRBD2 (5 bases). The germline V gene encodes CDR1 WNHNN and CDR2 SYGVQD (reference sequence). The CDR3 loop spans 16 amino acids. Between the trimmed V and J ends, which lost 3 bases and 0 bases, there was a span of 12 bases. DNA of the CDR3: TGCGCCAGCAGTGAAGGTGAGGGTTCCTCCTACAATGAGCAGTTCTTC. Translating it yields CASSEGEGSSYNEQFF.

The chain is built from TRBV5-1 and TRBJ2-2; 13 bases line up with TRBD2. Germline-derived CDR1 and CDR2 are SGHRS and YFSETQ. The junction had 4 bases not matched to a gene; V was cut back by 3 bases and J by 5 bases. The CDR3 consists of 16 residues. The CDR3 loop is CASSWRTSGSTGELFF. Written as DNA, the CDR3 is TGCGCCAGCAGCTGGCGGACTAGCGGGAGTACCGGGGAGCTGTTTTTT.

The rearrangement links TRBV25-1 to TRBJ2-3; a possible D gene is TRBD1 (6 bases). Germline V gives CDR1 MGHDK, CDR2 SYGVNS. This CDR3 comprises 16 residues. Trimming pared 5 bases from V and 2 bases from J, leaving 17 bases between. The CDR3 reads CASSRKAGQYTDTQYF. The CDR3 region has the DNA TGTGCCAGCAGTCGAAAGGCCGGACAGTACACAGATACGCAGTATTTT.

This clone was detected once. The chain combines TRBV5-5 with TRBJ2-3; possibly TRBD2 for D (5 bases). CDR3 length equals 13 residues. In germline, CDR1 is SGHKS, CDR2 YYEKEE (reference sequence). Trimming cost V 0 bases and J 3 bases, with 5 bases left between them. The CDR3 protein is CASSLGGTDTQYF. The CDR3, as DNA: TGTGCCAGCAGCTTGGGAGGGACAGATACGCAGTATTTT.

J is TRBJ2-3 and V is TRBV5-1, with 9 bases matching TRBD2. The CDR3 contains 15 residues. CDR1 is SGHRS, CDR2 YFSETQ, per germline. V dropped 4 bases and J dropped 3; count of bases not matched to a gene: 6. CDR3 residues: CASSVSGSRTDTQYF. In DNA, the CDR3 is TGCGCCAGCAGCGTTAGCGGGAGTCGGACAGATACGCAGTATTTT. Combining the CDR3 with reference TRBV5-1 and TRBJ2-3 gives the whole variable domain KAGVTQTPRYLIKTRGQQVTLSCSPISGHRSVSWYQQTPGQGLQFLFEYFSETQRNKGNFPGRFSGRQFSNSRSEMNVSTLELGDSALYLCASSVSGSRTDTQYFGPGTRLTVL.